This note documents a single T cell receptor (beta chain) sequence. The data derive from a study of blood T cell repertoires in COVID-19. Germline V CDR1 and CDR2: MGHRA, YSYEKL. V lost 2 bases and J lost 0, with 10 bases in between. The CDR3 consists of 15 residues. Clones were read by immunoSEQ multiplex PCR, and TCRdb kept only the in-frame ones, dropping some. The profile covers under 200,000 clones, with approximately 84% appearing a single time and roughly 7.1% taken by the ten largest. The receptor comes from a man aged 35 to 55 who had recovered from COVID-19. The chain has TRBV4-1 and TRBJ1-2; a weak D match, TRBD1 (6 bases). Material: peripheral blood. CDR3 sequence (DNA): TGCGCCAGCAGCCAACCTCGACAGGCTAACTATGGCTACACCTTC. Translating gives CASSQPRQANYGYTF.